This TCR beta chain was identified during a study of T-cell reconstitution after alpha-beta-depleted transplantation in children. The CDR3 loop spans 13 amino acids. Trimming took 1 base from V and 2 from J, leaving 6 bases between them. CDR1 is LGHNA, CDR2 YNFKEQ, per germline. This clonotype was found a few times. The authors prepared the TCRbeta library with unique molecular identifiers. TCRdb reprocessed the PCR reads via MiXCR and lists one record per CDR3 protein. Of a few hundred thousand distinct CDR3 sequences in the sample, around 10% were seen once. The sequence was collected from a human donor who donated a stem cell graft to a child with acute lymphoblastic leukemia. The input for sequencing was PBMCs from the stem cell graft donor, taken from the stem cell graft. The chain links TRBV4-2 to TRBJ2-7; no clear D gene. The CDR3: CASSQGYPYEQYF. In DNA, the CDR3 is TGTGCCAGCAGCCAAGGCTACCCCTACGAGCAGTACTTC.